These 25 T cell receptor beta chains share one sample of origin, sequenced in a study of blood T cell repertoires in COVID-19. Method: immunoSEQ multiplex PCR; TCRdb's copy keeps in-frame clones and lacks some. Among approximately 490,000 clones listed, 75% to 90% were seen once. Sequenced input: PBMCs or T cells enriched from blood (not recorded which). All receptors derive from a woman between 18 and 29 years old who had recovered from COVID-19.

The chain combines TRBV4-1 with TRBJ2-5, with D possibly being TRBD2 (6 bases). CDR3 size: 15 residues. V was pared by 8 bases and J by 0 bases, with 16 bases between. Germline V gene data show CDR1 as MGHRA and CDR2 as YSYEKL. The CDR3 coding sequence is TGCGCCAGCGGAGCGGGTAGCTTGTACCAAGAGACCCAGTACTTC. It encodes CASGAGSLYQETQYF.

The rearrangement uses TRBV9 and TRBJ2-1; tentative D call: TRBD1 (6 bases). The CDR3 runs 14 residues. With 0 bases removed from V and 6 bases from J, the gap between germline ends came to 10 bases. CDR1 is SGDLS and CDR2 is YYNGEE in the germline V gene. CDR3 loop: CASSVVGGVNEQFF. The DNA of the CDR3 is TGTGCCAGCAGCGTAGTAGGGGGAGTCAATGAGCAGTTCTTC.

This chain connects TRBV10-3 to TRBJ1-5; 11 positions agree with TRBD1. The CDR3 covers 16 residues. Germline V lookup: CDR1 ENHRY, CDR2 SYGVKD. The trim removed 2 bases at V and 4 bases at J, leaving 4 bases unmatched. CDR3 DNA sequence: TGTGCCATCAGTGAGAACCGGGACAGGGGGAATCAGCCCCAGCATTTT. This translates into CAISENRDRGNQPQHF.

This chain uses TRBV19 with TRBJ1-2; D remains ambiguous. The CDR3 spans 14 residues. Germline CDR1 is LNHDA and CDR2 is SQIVND (reference sequence). The V gene lost 5 bases and the J gene lost 0 bases, with 10 bases spanning the gap. The CDR3 sequence: CASSGQASNYGYTF. The CDR3 DNA reads TGTGCCAGTAGTGGGCAGGCCTCTAACTATGGCTACACCTTC.

The chain is built from TRBV18 and TRBJ1-6; D might be TRBD1 (5 bases). Germline CDR1 reads KGHSH; CDR2 reads LQKENI. This CDR3 contains 13 residues. Trimming took 3 bases from V and 12 from J, leaving 12 bases between them. CDR3 DNA: TGTGCCAGCTCACCCGGGGGGGGTGGACCCCTCCACTTT. Residues: CASSPGGGGPLHF.

This clone has a single count. This chain uses TRBV30 with TRBJ2-5; 8 bases line up with TRBD1. The length of the CDR3 is 13 residues. Germline trimming cut 4 bases from V and 5 bases from J; bases unmatched to any gene: 6. Germline V lookup: CDR1 GTSNPN, CDR2 SVGIG (reference sequence). DNA for the CDR3: TGTGCCTGGACCCCAGGGGGCTCGGAGACCCAGTACTTC. Amino acid sequence: CAWTPGGSETQYF.

This clone turned up a few times. The chain has TRBV21-1 and TRBJ2-5; the DNA was not compared with TRBD2, the D call given in the table. TRBV21-1 is a known pseudogene. This CDR3 has 19 amino acids. The CDR3 reads CASSLRRTFGGAYQETQYF. The CDR3, as DNA: TGTGCCAGCAGCCTTCGACGAACCTTTGGGGGGGCCTACCAAGAGACCCAGTACTTC.

This clone is a singleton in its sample. V gene TRBV7-8 combines with J gene TRBJ2-1; 8 bases agree with TRBD2. CDR1 is SGHVS and CDR2 is FQNEAQ in the germline V gene. Trimming at V came to 4 bases and at J to 5 bases, leaving 10 bases not matched to a gene. The CDR3 contains 16 residues. The CDR3 protein is CASSSPLRGGDNEQFF. CDR3 nucleotide sequence: TGTGCCAGCAGCTCCCCTCTCCGGGGGGGGGACAATGAGCAGTTCTTC.

V usage is TRBV5-1 and J usage is TRBJ2-3, with D maybe TRBD1 (5 bases). This CDR3 region has 14 residues. The ends were cut back, 4 bases at V and 4 bases at J, with 13 bases in the middle. Germline lookup yields CDR1 SGHRS and CDR2 YFSETQ. The CDR3 is CASSGQGGADTQYF. In DNA form, the CDR3 reads TGCGCCAGCAGCGGGCAGGGTGGGGCAGATACGCAGTATTTT.

The chain links TRBV30 to TRBJ2-3; 10 bases are shared with TRBD2. Per germline, CDR1 GTSNPN and CDR2 SVGIG (reference sequence). This CDR3 contains 17 residues. V was clipped by 4 bases and J by 5 bases; unmatched bases: 15. Here the CDR3 reads CAWTPEALAGVIDTQYF. CDR3 nucleotides: TGTGCCTGGACCCCCGAGGCCCTAGCGGGGGTGATAGATACGCAGTATTTT.

V and J are TRBV4-1 and TRBJ2-4, with 7 bases that match TRBD2. V dropped 3 bases and J dropped 7; count of bases not matched to a gene: 12. The CDR3 consists of 16 residues. Germline V lookup: CDR1 MGHRA, CDR2 YSYEKL. Here the CDR3 reads CASSHPGTNVGNIQYF. Here the CDR3 DNA reads TGCGCCAGCAGCCACCCCGGGACTAACGTGGGGAACATTCAGTACTTC.

The chain carries TRBV16 and TRBJ1-5, with no clear D. Germline CDR1 and CDR2: KGHSY and FQNENV. The CDR3 totals 13 residues. Trimming stripped 0 bases from V and 10 bases from J, with 10 bases between. The CDR3 here is CASSQSGVGPQHF. CDR3 in DNA: TGTGCCAGCAGCCAATCGGGAGTAGGTCCCCAGCATTTT.

The CDR3 region is CASSPWGSRDTQYF. In DNA, the CDR3 is TGTGCCAGCAGCCCCTGGGGCTCGAGGGATACGCAGTATTTT. The chain joins TRBV3-1 (or the pseudogene TRBV3-2) to TRBJ2-3; perhaps TRBD1 as D (5 bases). Germline CDR1 and CDR2: LGHDT and YNNKEL (reference sequence). V was cut by 4 bases and J by 6 bases, with 14 bases left in between. The CDR3 sequence is 14 residues long.

This chain links TRBV2 with TRBJ2-2, with D maybe TRBD1 (6 bases). Trimming took 8 bases from V and 8 from J, leaving 21 bases between them. The CDR3 covers 15 residues. Germline CDR1 SNHLY, CDR2 FYNNEI. CDR3 nucleotides: TGTGCCAGCTTTGATGAACACAGGGAGAGGGGGGAGCTGTTTTTT. Residues: CASFDEHRERGELFF.

The rearrangement links TRBV5-4 to TRBJ2-7; D is possibly TRBD2 (6 bases). V shed 2 bases and J shed 5 bases, with 11 bases lying between them. CDR3 length: 13 amino acids. Germline V gene data show CDR1 as SGHNT and CDR2 as YYREEE (reference sequence). In nucleotides, the CDR3 is TGTGCCAGCAGCTTTTTGGGGGAGGACGAGCAGTACTTC. Its protein is CASSFLGEDEQYF.

The sample holds one count of this clone. The rearrangement joins TRBV9 to TRBJ2-1, with D possibly being TRBD2 (7 bases). Per germline, CDR1 SGDLS and CDR2 YYNGEE. There are 15 residues in the CDR3. V was clipped by 0 bases and J by 4 bases, with 11 bases between them. The CDR3 DNA sequence: TGTGCCAGCAGCGTAGAGGGGGGGCCTTACAATGAGCAGTTCTTC. It encodes CASSVEGGPYNEQFF.

V usage is TRBV6-1 and J usage is TRBJ2-7; D uncertain. V dropped 2 bases and J dropped 3 bases, with 5 bases sitting between them. Germline V lookup: CDR1 MNHNS, CDR2 SASEGT. The CDR3 extends over 12 amino acids. The CDR3 loop reads CASSEPDYEQYF. The CDR3, as DNA: TGTGCCAGCAGTGAACCAGACTACGAGCAGTACTTC.

The V gene is TRBV2, the J gene TRBJ2-7, with 9 positions matching TRBD1. The germline V gene encodes CDR1 SNHLY and CDR2 FYNNEI. The CDR3 is 13 amino acids. The V and J ends lost 6 bases and 3 bases, in that order; junction bases with no gene match: 3. In DNA, the CDR3 is TGTGCCAGCAGCAGACAGGGGGTCTACGAGCAGTACTTC. Its protein product is CASSRQGVYEQYF.

The genes are TRBV27 and TRBJ1-1; unclear D gene. CDR3 length: 11 residues. Trimming stripped 10 bases from V and 0 bases from J, with 6 bases between. Germline V lookup: CDR1 MNHEY, CDR2 SMNVEV (reference sequence). CDR3 DNA sequence: TGTGCCACCGTTATGAACACTGAAGCTTTCTTT. It codes for CATVMNTEAFF.

V and J are TRBV7-9 and TRBJ2-3, with D perhaps matching TRBD1 (6 bases). This CDR3 has 13 residues. From germline, CDR1 is SEHNR and CDR2 FQNEAQ (reference sequence). Trimming removed 1 base from V and 12 bases from J, with 14 bases in between. The CDR3 here is CASSLDDRSNQYF. CDR3 in DNA: TGTGCCAGCAGCTTAGACGACAGGTCAAATCAGTATTTT.

The rearrangement uses TRBV5-8 and TRBJ2-3; 10 bases match TRBD1. From germline, CDR1 is SGHTS and CDR2 YDEGEE. This CDR3 contains 17 residues. After removal of 3 bases from V and 2 bases from J, the junction contained 9 bases not matched to a gene. CDR3 sequence reads: CASSSDGTGEPTDTQYF. In DNA form, the CDR3 reads TGTGCCAGCAGCTCAGACGGGACAGGGGAACCCACAGATACGCAGTATTTT.

The rearrangement joins TRBV9 to TRBJ1-3, with D uncertain. V was cut by 3 bases and J by 1 base, with 8 bases left in between. The CDR3 runs to 14 residues. Germline CDR1 reads SGDLS; CDR2 reads YYNGEE. The CDR3 DNA reads TGTGCCAGCAGCGGAGGGAGTTCTGGAAACACCATATATTTT. It encodes CASSGGSSGNTIYF.

This clone came up once. The gene calls are TRBV27 and TRBJ1-5; no reliable D call. The CDR3 is 13 amino acids. From germline, CDR1 is MNHEY and CDR2 SMNVEV (reference sequence). Trimming pared 7 bases from V and 1 base from J, leaving 8 bases between. The CDR3 DNA reads TGTGCCAGCATTCTGAGCAGCAATCAGCCCCAGCATTTT. Translating gives CASILSSNQPQHF.

The V call is TRBV4-1, the J call TRBJ1-3; D call uncertain. V dropped 5 bases and J dropped 3 bases, with 11 bases sitting between them. In germline, CDR1 is MGHRA, CDR2 YSYEKL. The CDR3 runs to 14 residues. The CDR3 DNA follows: TGCGCCAGCAGCTCACGGACTCTTGGAAACACCATATATTTT. Translation: CASSSRTLGNTIYF.

The chain uses TRBV6-5 and TRBJ1-2; D is unclear. Germline V gene data show CDR1 as MNHEY and CDR2 as SVGAGI. The CDR3 loop spans 13 amino acids. V lost 5 bases and J 8 bases, leaving 15 bases between the germline ends. CDR3 sequence reads: CASSPIVRSGYTF. CDR3 sequence (DNA): TGTGCCAGCAGTCCTATAGTTCGGAGCGGCTACACCTTC.